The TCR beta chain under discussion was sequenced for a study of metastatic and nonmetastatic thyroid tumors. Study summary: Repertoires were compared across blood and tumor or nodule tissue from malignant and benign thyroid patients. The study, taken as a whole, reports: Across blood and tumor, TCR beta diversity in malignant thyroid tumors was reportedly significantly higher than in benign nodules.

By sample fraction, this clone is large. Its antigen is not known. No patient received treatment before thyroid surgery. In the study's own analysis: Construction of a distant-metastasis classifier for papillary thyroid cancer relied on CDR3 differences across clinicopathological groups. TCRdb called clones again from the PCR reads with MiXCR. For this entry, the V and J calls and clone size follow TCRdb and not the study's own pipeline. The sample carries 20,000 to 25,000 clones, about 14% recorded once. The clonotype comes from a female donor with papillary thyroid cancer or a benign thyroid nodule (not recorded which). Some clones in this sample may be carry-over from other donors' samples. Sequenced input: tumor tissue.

CDR3 in DNA: TGTGCCAGCAGTGTCCGGGACAGGCACTCCTACGAGCAGTACTTC. Translated: CASSVRDRHSYEQYF. J is TRBJ2-7 and V is TRBV6-1; 8 nucleotides agree with TRBD1. CDR1 MNHNS and CDR2 SASEGT come from the germline V gene. V lost 4 bases to trimming and J lost 0 bases; unmatched junction nucleotides: 5. This CDR3 is 15 amino acids long.